This is a list of T cell receptor beta chains from one sample in a study of blood T cell repertoires in COVID-19. This table comes from immunoSEQ multiplex PCR, and its TCRdb copy is limited to in-frame clones, with some not included. This sample carries about 400,000 clones, about 87% of them seen once, and the ten largest clones take about a tenth. The specimen sequenced was PBMCs or T cells enriched from blood (not recorded which). The receptors stem from a woman in her fifties or sixties who had recovered from COVID-19. The CDR3 runs from the conserved cysteine through the conserved F or W. Fields, in order: clone size, D gene, J gene, V gene, CDR3 protein, CDR3 DNA. D genes are given only for firm matches. Not every row has a clone size; where given, it reads once, few, many or a size class.

size: -
D: -
J: TRBJ2-3
V: TRBV6-2/TRBV6-3
CDR3: CASTPGLRKDTQYF
DNA: TGTGCCAGCACCCCGGGGCTACGTAAAGATACGCAGTATTTT

size: -
D: -
J: TRBJ1-4
V: TRBV6-5
CDR3: CASSYSAGSNEKLFF
DNA: TGTGCCAGCAGTTACTCAGCAGGGTCGAATGAAAAACTGTTTTTT

size: -
D: -
J: TRBJ1-3
V: TRBV5-4
CDR3: CASSQTGTTSSGNTIYF
DNA: TGTGCCAGCAGCCAAACCGGGACGACTAGCTCTGGAAACACCATATATTTT

size: -
D: -
J: TRBJ1-2
V: TRBV28
CDR3: CASSPSAGLGGYTF
DNA: TGTGCCAGCAGTCCCTCGGCAGGGTTGGGTGGCTACACCTTC

size: -
D: TRBD1
J: TRBJ1-1
V: TRBV3-1/TRBV3-2
CDR3: CASAREESGGAGAFF
DNA: TGTGCCAGCGCAAGAGAGGAGTCAGGGGGCGCGGGAGCTTTCTTT

size: -
D: -
J: TRBJ1-6
V: TRBV6-5
CDR3: CASSYSTGYSPLHF
DNA: TGTGCCAGCAGTTACTCGACGGGGTATTCACCCCTCCACTTT

size: -
D: -
J: TRBJ2-5
V: TRBV3-1/TRBV3-2
CDR3: CASSQTDFETQYF
DNA: TGTGCCAGCAGCCAAACGGACTTTGAGACCCAGTACTTC

size: -
D: -
J: TRBJ1-2
V: TRBV30
CDR3: CAWSIGARYGYTF
DNA: TGTGCCTGGAGTATAGGAGCCCGCTATGGCTACACCTTC

size: -
D: TRBD1
J: TRBJ2-3
V: TRBV2
CDR3: CASSEDRGLRSSTDTQYF
DNA: TGTGCCAGCAGCGAGGACAGGGGCCTACGGTCTAGCACAGATACGCAGTATTTT

size: -
D: TRBD2
J: TRBJ2-1
V: TRBV7-2
CDR3: CASSSSGENEQFF
DNA: TGTGCCAGCAGCTCTAGCGGGGAAAATGAGCAGTTCTTC

size: -
D: TRBD1
J: TRBJ1-1
V: TRBV28
CDR3: CASRLGTVNTEAFF
DNA: TGTGCCAGCAGACTCGGGACAGTGAACACTGAAGCTTTCTTT

size: -
D: -
J: TRBJ2-2
V: TRBV3-1/TRBV3-2
CDR3: CASSPSRVRGNTGELFF
DNA: TGTGCCAGCAGCCCCTCGCGGGTCCGAGGGAACACCGGGGAGCTGTTTTTT

size: -
D: TRBD2
J: TRBJ2-5
V: TRBV11-3
CDR3: CASSLGTSGQETQYF
DNA: TGTGCCAGCAGCTTAGGGACTAGCGGACAAGAGACCCAGTACTTC

size: -
D: -
J: TRBJ2-5
V: TRBV7-9
CDR3: CASSTVGSLQETQYF
DNA: TGTGCCAGCAGCACCGTTGGCTCCCTCCAAGAGACCCAGTACTTC

size: -
D: -
J: TRBJ2-5
V: TRBV6-5
CDR3: CASSYQGGETQYF
DNA: TGTGCCAGCAGTTATCAGGGAGGAGAGACCCAGTACTTC

size: once
D: -
J: TRBJ1-2
V: TRBV30
CDR3: CAGGFGLGYTF
DNA: TGTGCGGGGGGGTTCGGGCTTGGCTACACCTTC

size: few
D: -
J: TRBJ1-1
V: TRBV27
CDR3: CAAGIGTEAFF
DNA: TGTGCCGCCGGGATAGGGACTGAAGCTTTCTTT

size: few
D: TRBD1
J: TRBJ1-2
V: TRBV4-3
CDR3: CASSRKGRDRVDGYTF
DNA: TGCGCCAGCAGCCGAAAGGGCCGGGACAGGGTTGATGGCTACACCTTC

size: few
D: TRBD1
J: TRBJ1-2
V: TRBV27
CDR3: CASSAYRGRIRGYTF
DNA: TGTGCCAGCAGTGCTTACAGGGGCCGCATCCGTGGCTACACCTTC

size: large
D: -
J: TRBJ1-2
V: TRBV9
CDR3: CASSPQVLNYGYTF
DNA: TGTGCCAGCAGCCCACAGGTTTTAAACTATGGCTACACCTTC

size: few
D: -
J: TRBJ2-4
V: TRBV7-2
CDR3: CASSFVSLGGKNIQYF
DNA: TGTGCCAGCAGCTTCGTTTCGTTGGGAGGCAAAAACATTCAGTACTTC

size: once
D: TRBD1
J: TRBJ2-5
V: TRBV9
CDR3: CASSVGTGVGGVETQYF
DNA: TGTGCCAGCAGCGTAGGGACAGGGGTCGGAGGCGTCGAGACCCAGTACTTC

size: -
D: -
J: TRBJ2-1
V: TRBV5-6
CDR3: CASSLYSYNEQFF
DNA: TGTGCCAGCAGCTTGTACTCCTACAATGAGCAGTTCTTC

size: few
D: -
J: TRBJ2-1
V: TRBV5-1
CDR3: CASSLTGYHEQFF
DNA: TGCGCCAGCAGCCTAACAGGTTACCATGAGCAGTTCTTC

size: -
D: TRBD2
J: TRBJ2-7
V: TRBV2
CDR3: CASSEPAGALTSYEQYF
DNA: TGTGCCAGCAGTGAACCAGCGGGGGCCCTAACCTCCTACGAGCAGTACTTC

size: -
D: TRBD1
J: TRBJ2-3
V: TRBV27
CDR3: CASSQDRRTDTQYF
DNA: TGTGCCAGCAGTCAGGACAGGCGCACAGATACGCAGTATTTT

size: -
D: -
J: TRBJ2-1
V: TRBV6-5
CDR3: CAGAGKQGVYNEQFF
DNA: TGTGCCGGAGCGGGGAAACAGGGGGTTTACAATGAGCAGTTCTTC

size: -
D: TRBD2
J: TRBJ2-4
V: TRBV4-1
CDR3: CASSQVLREENIQYF
DNA: TGCGCCAGCAGCCAAGTTCTTCGGGAGGAAAACATTCAGTACTTC

size: -
D: TRBD1
J: TRBJ1-1
V: TRBV6-5
CDR3: CASMYDRDWGTEAFF
DNA: TGTGCCAGCATGTATGACAGGGATTGGGGCACTGAAGCTTTCTTT

size: few
D: TRBD1
J: TRBJ1-1
V: TRBV25-1
CDR3: CASSEFTGGHTEAFF
DNA: TGTGCCAGCAGTGAATTTACAGGGGGTCACACTGAAGCTTTCTTT

size: -
D: -
J: TRBJ1-3
V: TRBV23-1
CDR3: CASSQSPALGPGSSGNTIYF
DNA: TGCGCCAGCAGTCAATCCCCCGCATTAGGTCCAGGGTCCTCTGGAAACACCATATATTTT

size: -
D: -
J: TRBJ1-3
V: TRBV7-9
CDR3: CASSQGGGAASGNTIYF
DNA: TGTGCCAGCAGCCAAGGGGGAGGGGCGGCCTCTGGAAACACCATATATTTT

size: few
D: TRBD1
J: TRBJ1-2
V: TRBV6-2/TRBV6-3
CDR3: CASSGPGQVTGYTF
DNA: TGTGCCAGCAGTGGACCGGGACAGGTAACCGGCTACACCTTC

size: -
D: TRBD1
J: TRBJ2-1
V: TRBV10-3
CDR3: CATRDRGYNEQFF
DNA: TGTGCCACAAGGGACAGGGGCTACAATGAGCAGTTCTTC

size: -
D: TRBD2
J: TRBJ2-3
V: TRBV7-8
CDR3: CASNLRRGGPDTQYF
DNA: TGTGCCAGCAACCTCCGCCGGGGGGGCCCAGATACGCAGTATTTT

size: few
D: TRBD1
J: TRBJ1-2
V: TRBV5-8
CDR3: CASSGVGTGSVVFSGYTF
DNA: TGTGCCAGCAGCGGAGTCGGGACAGGTAGTGTGGTCTTTTCGGGCTACACCTTC

size: -
D: -
J: TRBJ1-2
V: TRBV19
CDR3: CASSQDQPYGYTF
DNA: TGTGCCAGTAGCCAGGATCAACCATATGGCTACACCTTC

size: -
D: TRBD1
J: TRBJ2-7
V: TRBV11-2
CDR3: CASGTGTGFHEQYF
DNA: TGTGCCAGCGGTACCGGGACAGGGTTCCACGAGCAGTACTTC

size: once
D: -
J: TRBJ1-4
V: TRBV19
CDR3: CASTGAGINEKLFF
DNA: TGTGCCAGTACGGGTGCGGGGATTAATGAAAAACTGTTTTTT

size: -
D: -
J: TRBJ1-6
V: TRBV4-2
CDR3: CASSQDLNNSPLHF
DNA: TGTGCCAGCAGCCAAGATTTAAATAATTCACCCCTCCACTTT

size: -
D: TRBD1
J: TRBJ1-4
V: TRBV30
CDR3: CAWDRQGGEKLFF
DNA: TGTGCCTGGGACCGACAGGGGGGTGAAAAACTGTTTTTT

size: -
D: -
J: TRBJ1-4
V: TRBV4-1
CDR3: CASSQGTVSREKLFF
DNA: TGCGCCAGCAGCCAAGGGACAGTAAGTCGCGAAAAACTGTTTTTT

size: -
D: -
J: TRBJ1-3
V: TRBV6-5
CDR3: CASSYRPGAGNTIYF
DNA: TGTGCCAGCAGTTACCGGCCAGGGGCTGGAAACACCATATATTTT

size: -
D: -
J: TRBJ1-1
V: TRBV19
CDR3: CASSILSAEAFF
DNA: TGTGCCAGTAGTATACTAAGTGCTGAAGCTTTCTTT

size: -
D: TRBD2
J: TRBJ2-1
V: TRBV3-1/TRBV3-2
CDR3: CASSLRLSGGANEQFF
DNA: TGTGCCAGCAGCCTCCGCCTTAGCGGGGGGGCAAATGAGCAGTTCTTC

size: few
D: -
J: TRBJ1-3
V: TRBV7-2
CDR3: CASSFGTPSSGNTIYF
DNA: TGTGCCAGCAGCTTCGGGACACCGAGCTCTGGAAACACCATATATTTT

size: -
D: TRBD1
J: TRBJ1-2
V: TRBV18
CDR3: CASSPQGAEGYTF
DNA: TGTGCCAGCTCGCCACAGGGGGCTGAAGGCTACACCTTC

size: -
D: -
J: TRBJ1-2
V: TRBV2
CDR3: CASSDPVYTF
DNA: TGTGCCAGCAGTGATCCCGTCTACACCTTC

size: -
D: -
J: TRBJ2-1
V: TRBV27
CDR3: CASSLRSGGNEQFF
DNA: TGTGCCAGCAGTTTAAGGTCTGGGGGGAATGAGCAGTTCTTC

size: -
D: -
J: TRBJ2-1
V: TRBV6-5
CDR3: CASSRDAISYNEQFF
DNA: TGTGCCAGCTCGAGGGATGCCATATCCTACAATGAGCAGTTCTTC

size: -
D: TRBD1
J: TRBJ1-1
V: TRBV3-1/TRBV3-2
CDR3: CASSRKQGSNTEAFF
DNA: TGTGCCAGCAGCCGGAAACAGGGGTCGAACACTGAAGCTTTCTTT

size: -
D: TRBD1
J: TRBJ1-2
V: TRBV3-1/TRBV3-2
CDR3: CASSQEGTGEGYTF
DNA: TGTGCCAGCAGCCAAGAAGGTACAGGGGAAGGCTACACCTTC

size: -
D: -
J: TRBJ1-6
V: TRBV30
CDR3: CAWSRQALTSYNSPLHF
DNA: TGTGCCTGGAGCCGACAGGCCCTGACCTCCTATAATTCACCCCTCCACTTT

size: -
D: TRBD1
J: TRBJ1-1
V: TRBV3-1/TRBV3-2
CDR3: CASSQGTGRNTEAFF
DNA: TGTGCCAGCAGCCAAGGGACAGGGAGAAACACTGAAGCTTTCTTT

size: once
D: TRBD1
J: TRBJ2-5
V: TRBV18
CDR3: CASSAWDRGETQYF
DNA: TGTGCCAGCTCAGCCTGGGACAGGGGAGAGACCCAGTACTTC

size: -
D: TRBD1
J: TRBJ1-4
V: TRBV7-2
CDR3: CASSFSGQGGTNEKLFF
DNA: TGTGCCAGCAGCTTTAGTGGACAGGGGGGGACTAATGAAAAACTGTTTTTT

size: -
D: -
J: TRBJ2-5
V: TRBV6-2/TRBV6-3
CDR3: CASSYPLQETQYF
DNA: TGTGCCAGCAGTTACCCCCTGCAGGAGACCCAGTACTTC